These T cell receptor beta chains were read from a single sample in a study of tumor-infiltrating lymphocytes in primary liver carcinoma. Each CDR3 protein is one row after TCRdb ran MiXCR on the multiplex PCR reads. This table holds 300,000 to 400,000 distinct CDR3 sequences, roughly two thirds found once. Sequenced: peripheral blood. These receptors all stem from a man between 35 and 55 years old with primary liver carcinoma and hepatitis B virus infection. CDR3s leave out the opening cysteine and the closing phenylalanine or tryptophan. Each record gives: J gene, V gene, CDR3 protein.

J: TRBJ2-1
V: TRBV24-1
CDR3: ATSGTGGTSSYNEQF

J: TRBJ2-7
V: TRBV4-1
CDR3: ARSQGLAGELYEQY

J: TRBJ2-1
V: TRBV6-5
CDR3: ASNLQGANYNEQF

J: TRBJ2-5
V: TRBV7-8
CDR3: ASNLPPRKTQY

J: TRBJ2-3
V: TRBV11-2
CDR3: ASSAGQTFTDMQY

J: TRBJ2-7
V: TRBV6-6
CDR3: TSRYLGEGQEQY

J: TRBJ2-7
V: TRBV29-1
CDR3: SVVGQGFVYEQY

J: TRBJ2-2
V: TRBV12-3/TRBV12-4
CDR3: ASIEWGGEVSGELF

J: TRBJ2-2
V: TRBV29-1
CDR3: GGGSVELF

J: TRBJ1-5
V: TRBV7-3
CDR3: ASSLMENQPQH

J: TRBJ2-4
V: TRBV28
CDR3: ASSDTGEAKNIQY

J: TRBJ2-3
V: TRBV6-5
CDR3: ASSYSRTSGRGDMQY

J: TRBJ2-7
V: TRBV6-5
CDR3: ASSYSWGYEQY

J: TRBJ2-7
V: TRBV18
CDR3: ASSPIKGPYEQY

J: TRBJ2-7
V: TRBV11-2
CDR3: ASSLVRGLHYEQY

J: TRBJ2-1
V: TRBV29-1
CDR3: SVGAQGAGEQF

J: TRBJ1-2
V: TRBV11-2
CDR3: ASSSDTSLYGYT

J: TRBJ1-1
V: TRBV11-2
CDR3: ASSHSAFVLNTEAF

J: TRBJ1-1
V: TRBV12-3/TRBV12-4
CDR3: ANSLYQGSSEAF

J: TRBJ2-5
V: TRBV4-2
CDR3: ASSQSPLTGHGEAQY

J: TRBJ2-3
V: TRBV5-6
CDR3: ASSLRAGGPYTDTQY

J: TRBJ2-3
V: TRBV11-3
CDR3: ASSRRVGDTRY

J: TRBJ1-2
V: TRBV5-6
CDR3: ASSPLAGQIYGYT

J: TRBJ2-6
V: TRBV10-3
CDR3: AIIAWTGANVLT

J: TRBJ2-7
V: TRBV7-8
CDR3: ASSVTSDEQY

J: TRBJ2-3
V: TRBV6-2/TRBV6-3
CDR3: AGSYASGSTDTQY

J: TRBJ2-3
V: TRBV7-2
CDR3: ASSLAQGLQY

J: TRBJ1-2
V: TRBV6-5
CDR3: ASSTGQGRNYGYT

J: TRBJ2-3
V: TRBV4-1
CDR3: ASSQEGGTSTDTQY

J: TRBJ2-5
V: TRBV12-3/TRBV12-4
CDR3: ASSMGLVQETQY

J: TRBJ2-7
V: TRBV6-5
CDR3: TSSYSISGTSYEQY

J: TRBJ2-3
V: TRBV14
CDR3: ASSHRTGLAEDTQY

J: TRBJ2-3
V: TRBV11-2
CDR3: ASSLTSNCADTQN

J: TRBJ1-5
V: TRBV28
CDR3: ATNELIQGGNQPQH

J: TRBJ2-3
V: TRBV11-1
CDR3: ASSGQGADTQY

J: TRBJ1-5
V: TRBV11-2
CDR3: ASSHSVLDQPQH